Each of the 9 T cell receptor beta chains below was sequenced from the same sample in a study of T cell responses to AZD1222 COVID-19 vaccine. Repertoires were generated with immunoSEQ multiplex PCR, while TCRdb's copy carries only in-frame clones and drops some. The repertoire holds 120,000 to 150,000 clones, with around 84% as singletons. The sample was peripheral blood, taken 28 days after the second AZD1222 dose. Receptors were obtained from an adult who received the AZD1222 COVID-19 vaccine.

The chain uses TRBV3-1 (or the pseudogene TRBV3-2) and TRBJ2-1, with D tentatively TRBD1 or TRBD2 (5 bases each). This CDR3 is built from 13 residues. The V and J ends lost 2 bases and 6 bases respectively, with 8 bases between them. Germline V gene data show CDR1 as LGHDT and CDR2 as YNNKEL (reference sequence). Here the CDR3 reads CASSQRGGNEQFF. The CDR3 DNA reads as TGTGCCAGCAGCCAACGGGGCGGCAATGAGCAGTTCTTC.

This clone was recorded only once. The chain combines TRBV11-2 with TRBJ2-5; possible D gene TRBD2, 6 bases. Looked up from germline, CDR1 is SGHAT and CDR2 is FQNNGV. The CDR3 is made up of 14 amino acids. The V gene lost 1 base and the J gene lost 7 bases, with 13 bases spanning the gap. The CDR3 is CASSLGGTAGTQYF. The CDR3 DNA sequence: TGTGCCAGCAGCTTAGGCGGGACGGCTGGGACCCAGTACTTC.

The J gene is TRBJ2-5, the V gene TRBV27, with 8 bases fitting TRBD2. After removal of 7 bases from V and 7 bases from J, the junction contained 11 bases not matched to a gene. The CDR3 covers 14 residues. Germline V gene lookup returns CDR1 MNHEY and CDR2 SMNVEV (reference sequence). CDR3 protein: CASTPGGGMGTQYF. The CDR3 DNA reads TGTGCCAGCACCCCCGGGGGGGGTATGGGGACCCAGTACTTC.

V gene TRBV5-4 combines with J gene TRBJ2-2; D gene uncertain. Looked up from germline, CDR1 is SGHNT and CDR2 is YYREEE (reference sequence). V gave up 1 base and J gave up 6 bases, with 10 bases separating them. This CDR3 spans 14 amino acids. DNA for the CDR3: TGTGCCAGCAGCTTGAGTTTGGGGTCCGGGGAGCTGTTTTTT. Its protein is CASSLSLGSGELFF.

This rearrangement joins TRBV7-6 to TRBJ1-1; tentatively, D is TRBD1 (6 bases). The CDR3 loop spans 15 amino acids. Germline V CDR1 and CDR2: SGHVS, FNYEAQ. With 5 bases removed from V and 1 base from J, the gap between germline ends came to 14 bases. CDR3 DNA: TGTGCCAGCAGCCCATCCGGGACAACGAACACTGAAGCTTTCTTT. This sequence encodes CASSPSGTTNTEAFF.

In this sample, this clone turned up once. The chain carries TRBV19 and TRBJ1-1; a weak D match, TRBD1 (6 bases). Germline CDR1 is LNHDA and CDR2 is SQIVND (reference sequence). The CDR3 covers 15 residues. Trimming removed 5 bases at V and 1 base at J, with 14 bases between. In DNA form, the CDR3 reads TGTGCCAGTAGTCAACAGGGCATGGCGAACACTGAAGCTTTCTTT. Translation gives CASSQQGMANTEAFF.

The chain combines TRBV19 with TRBJ1-6; maybe TRBD1 (5 bases). V was shortened by 1 base and J by 6 bases, with 10 bases between the two germline ends. Germline V gene sequence: CDR1 LNHDA, CDR2 SQIVND (reference sequence). There are 15 residues in the CDR3. The CDR3, as DNA: TGTGCCAGTAGTATAGGACAGACAATTAATTCACCCCTCCACTTT. This sequence encodes CASSIGQTINSPLHF.

The V and J genes are TRBV24-1 and TRBJ2-7; D is uncertain. V was pared by 4 bases and J by 12 bases, with 9 bases between. This CDR3 has 10 amino acids. Germline-derived CDR1 and CDR2 are KGHDR and SFDVKD. The CDR3 DNA sequence: TGTGCCACCAGTGAGGGCCCGGGGTACTTC. Its translation: CATSEGPGYF.

V and J are TRBV10-1 and TRBJ2-5; TRBD2 matches 7 bases. With 2 bases clipped from V and 5 bases from J, the junction kept 2 bases outside the gene matches. The CDR3 totals 13 residues. Germline V gives CDR1 WNHNN, CDR2 SYGVQD (reference sequence). CDR3 residues: CASSERGVETQYF. The CDR3, as DNA: TGCGCCAGCAGTGAGCGGGGGGTCGAGACCCAGTACTTC.